The sequence of this T cell receptor beta chain was determined in a study of memory CD4+ T cells and cytomegalovirus serostatus. The sort gate was single viable CD3+CD4+CD8-CD45RO+ cells for memory CD4+ T cells. The method was immunoSEQ multiplex PCR; TCRdb's version includes in-frame clones alone and lacks a portion of them. The sample has 56,000 or so clones, 82% seen once. The source of this sequence is an adult in good health and CMV-seronegative. Sequenced sample: memory CD4+ T cells from blood.

The CDR3 nucleotides are TGTGCCAGCAGCTTACCAGGACAGGGGCCCAATGGCTACACCTTC. It yields the protein CASSLPGQGPNGYTF. The chain has TRBV7-6 and TRBJ1-2, with 9 bases that match TRBD1. Trimming cost V 2 bases and J 6 bases; bases outside gene matches: 7. Germline V gene lookup returns CDR1 SGHVS and CDR2 FNYEAQ. The CDR3 extends over 15 amino acids.